This is a list of T cell receptor beta chains from one sample in a study of human T cells and chemical hapten exposure. TCRdb processed the reads anew with MiXCR; each CDR3 protein has one entry. The sample contains about 120,000 distinct CDR3 sequences, 8.5% to 9% of which appear only once. The specimen was whole blood. These receptors were taken from a human donor in good health. Some clones in this sample may be carry-over from other donors' samples. Both conserved end residues are part of each CDR3. The D gene is left open where the match is weak. Some rows have no size entry. The others give once, few or many, or a class for an expanded clone.

d_call	clone_size	v_call	j_call	cdr3_aa	cdr3_nt
TRBD1	many	TRBV12-3/TRBV12-4	TRBJ1-5	CASSSGQGAGNQPQHF	TGTGCCAGCAGTTCTGGACAGGGGGCAGGGAATCAGCCCCAGCATTTT
-	few	TRBV24-1	TRBJ1-2	CATSDRDTAHGYTF	TGTGCCACCAGTGATAGGGACACGGCCCATGGCTACACCTTC
-	-	TRBV7-2	TRBJ1-1	CASSPRTLLNTEAFF	TGTGCCAGCAGCCCCCGGACACTACTGAACACTGAAGCTTTCTTT
-	-	TRBV6-1	TRBJ2-7	CASSEGGLEQYF	TGTGCCAGCAGTGAAGGGGGGCTCGAGCAGTACTTC
TRBD2	few	TRBV7-9	TRBJ2-2	CASRSSSREASNTGELFF	TGTGCCAGCAGATCATCCAGTCGGGAGGCCTCTAACACCGGGGAGCTGTTTTTT
-	-	TRBV18	TRBJ2-1	CASSPAGSSYNEQFF	TGTGCCAGCTCACCCGCCGGGAGCTCCTACAATGAGCAGTTCTTC
-	many	TRBV12-3/TRBV12-4	TRBJ2-2	CASRPGRNTGELFF	TGTGCCAGCAGGCCGGGACGGAACACCGGGGAGCTGTTTTTT
-	many	TRBV3-1	TRBJ1-5	CASSQGTINQPQHF	TGTGCCAGCAGCCAAGGGACAATCAATCAGCCCCAGCATTTT
-	-	TRBV11-2	TRBJ1-1	CASSSTQGTDTEAFF	TGTGCCAGCAGCTCAACCCAGGGCACGGACACTGAAGCTTTCTTT
-	many	TRBV4-2	TRBJ1-5	CASSQMPGRENQPQHF	TGTGCCAGCAGCCAAATGCCCGGCAGGGAGAATCAGCCCCAGCATTTT
-	few	TRBV6-5	TRBJ2-7	CASSYRPGYEQYF	TGTGCCAGCAGTTACCGGCCCGGATACGAGCAGTACTTC
TRBD2	-	TRBV19	TRBJ2-1	CASGFVGLAGNNEQFF	TGTGCCAGTGGGTTCGTGGGACTAGCGGGAAACAATGAGCAGTTCTTC
TRBD2	few	TRBV15	TRBJ2-5	CATSRKIAGVETQYF	TGTGCCACCAGCAGAAAGATAGCGGGGGTAGAGACCCAGTACTTC
TRBD2	-	TRBV20-1	TRBJ2-1	CSAVPDGGSYNEQFF	TGCAGTGCTGTCCCGGATGGCGGGAGCTACAATGAGCAGTTCTTC
TRBD2	-	TRBV29-1	TRBJ2-7	CSGTSGGSYEQYF	TGCAGCGGGACTAGCGGGGGGAGTTACGAGCAGTACTTC
-	many	TRBV5-1	TRBJ2-5	CASSSMGRAQETQYF	TGCGCCAGCAGCTCTATGGGCAGGGCCCAAGAGACCCAGTACTTC